Each of the 8 T cell receptor beta chains below was sequenced from the same sample in a study of cytomegalovirus exposure and HLA in healthy donors. PCR employed 60 Vbeta and 13 Jbeta primers. Profiled with immunoSEQ multiplex PCR; TCRdb holds only in-frame clones, not every one. In the table there are about 190,000 clones, around 83% of which are singletons. Sequenced: PBMCs. These receptors all come from a man in his forties or fifties in good health and CMV-seropositive.

The gene calls are TRBV4-2 and TRBJ1-1; D may be TRBD1 (6 bases). CDR1 and CDR2 from the germline V gene are LGHNA and YNFKEQ. The germline V and J ends were trimmed by 0 bases and 6 bases, with 14 bases remaining between them. This CDR3 region has 15 residues. In nucleotides, the CDR3 is TGTGCCAGCAGCCAAGAAAGGAACAGGGTTTCTGAAGCTTTCTTT. Its protein product is CASSQERNRVSEAFF.

The genes are TRBV25-1 and TRBJ1-2; 7 positions match TRBD1. The V gene end was trimmed by 3 bases and the J gene end by 7 bases; junction bases not matched to a gene: 5. The germline CDR1 and CDR2 sequences are MGHDK and SYGVNS. The length of the CDR3 is 13 residues. The CDR3 spells CASSESDRAGYTF. The CDR3 DNA follows: TGTGCCAGCAGTGAGTCCGACAGGGCTGGCTACACCTTC.

Written as DNA, the CDR3 is TGTGCCAGCAGCTTGCGACGAGCCGCGGGACAGGGGGCAGGGGGCTACACCTTC. Amino acid sequence: CASSLRRAAGQGAGGYTF. The V gene is TRBV7-8, the J gene TRBJ1-2; 12 bases agree with TRBD1. The CDR3 is 18 amino acids. J was trimmed by 8 bases and V by 3 bases; bases with no gene match: 16. Germline CDR1 reads SGHVS; CDR2 reads FQNEAQ.

The rearrangement uses TRBV5-4 and TRBJ2-7; TRBD2 matches at 7 bases. The CDR3 sequence is 15 residues long. Germline loops: CDR1 SGHNT, CDR2 YYREEE (reference sequence). Losses at the gene ends were 3 bases for V and 2 bases for J; bases not matched to a gene: 8. DNA of the CDR3: TGTGCCAGCAGCTCTATGGCTAGCGGCGCCTACGAGCAGTACTTC. Protein product: CASSSMASGAYEQYF.

J is TRBJ1-1 and V is TRBV6-5; 8 positions match TRBD1. Germline lookup yields CDR1 MNHEY and CDR2 SVGAGI. CDR3 length: 13 residues. The ends lost 5 bases at V and 9 bases at J; junction bases unmatched: 8. DNA for the CDR3: TGTGCCAGCAGTGAAGGGCAGGGGGCGAAAGCTTTCTTT. Its translation is CASSEGQGAKAFF.

The chain combines TRBV5-4 with TRBJ1-3; 7 bases are shared with TRBD1. The CDR3 has 14 amino acids. Germline loops: CDR1 SGHNT, CDR2 YYREEE (reference sequence). V shed 9 bases and J 3 bases; nucleotides not matched to a gene: 9. The CDR3 DNA reads TGTGCCACATCCTCGGGACAGATTGGAAACACCATATATTTT. Protein: CATSSGQIGNTIYF.

This chain joins TRBV5-1 and TRBJ1-1; 7 bases fit TRBD1. J was trimmed by 4 bases and V by 0 bases; bases with no gene match: 3. CDR3 length: 14 residues. The germline CDR1 and CDR2 sequences are SGHRS and YFSETQ. The CDR3 coding sequence is TGCGCCAGCAGCTTGGGACAGGGCATCACTGAAGCTTTCTTT. Residues: CASSLGQGITEAFF.

The V call is TRBV5-8, the J call TRBJ2-5; 10 bases align to TRBD2. The J call may be incorrect, as the DNA end agrees better with TRBJ2-7. The CDR3 runs 19 residues. Germline CDR1 reads SGHTS; CDR2 reads YDEGEE. The CDR3 reads CASMRPGGTSALGAYEQYF. The CDR3 region has the DNA TGTGCCAGCATGCGTCCGGGGGGGACTAGCGCATTGGGAGCCTACGAGCAGTACTTC.